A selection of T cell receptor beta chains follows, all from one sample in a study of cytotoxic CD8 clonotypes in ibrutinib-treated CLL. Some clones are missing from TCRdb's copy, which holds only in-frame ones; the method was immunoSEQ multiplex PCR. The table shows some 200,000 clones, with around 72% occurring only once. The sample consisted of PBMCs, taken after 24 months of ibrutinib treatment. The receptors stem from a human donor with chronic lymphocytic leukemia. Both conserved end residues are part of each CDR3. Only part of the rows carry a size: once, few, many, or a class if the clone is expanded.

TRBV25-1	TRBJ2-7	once	CASSVPGAYEQYF
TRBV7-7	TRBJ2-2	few	CASSLSGRTGELFF
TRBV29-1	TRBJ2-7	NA	CSVRGSSYEQYF
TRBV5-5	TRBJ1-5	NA	CASRGQGNQPQHF
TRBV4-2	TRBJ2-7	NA	CASSQDVLDRNQYF
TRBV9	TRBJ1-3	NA	CASSDRGSGNTIYF
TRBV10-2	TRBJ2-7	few	CASSESDASGVEQYF
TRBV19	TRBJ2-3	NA	CASSISRGDTQYF
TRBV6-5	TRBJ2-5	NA	CASSSDRAQETQYF
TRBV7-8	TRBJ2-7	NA	CASSMSTGSHYEQYF
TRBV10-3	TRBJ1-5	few	CAISEYGGGQPQHF
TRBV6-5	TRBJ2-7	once	CASSYSVTSGYEQYF
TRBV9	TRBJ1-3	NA	CASSARGQRNTIYF
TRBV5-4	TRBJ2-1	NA	CASSWGLGPLGEQFF
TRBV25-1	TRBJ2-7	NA	CASKGFDEQYF
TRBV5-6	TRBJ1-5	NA	CASSLLNQPQHF
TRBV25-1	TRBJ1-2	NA	CASSPGVYGYTF
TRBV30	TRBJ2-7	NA	CASSGIQWYEQYF
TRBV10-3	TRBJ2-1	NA	CAISERLIAGTNEQFF
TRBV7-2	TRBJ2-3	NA	CASSSGAGSGLTQYF
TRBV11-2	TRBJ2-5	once	CASSLGGTRYQETQYF
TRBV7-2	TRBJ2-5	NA	CASRFPAGAGETQYF
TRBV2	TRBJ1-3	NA	CASSRQVSGNTIYF
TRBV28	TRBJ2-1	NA	CASSLYRAGKPYNEQFF
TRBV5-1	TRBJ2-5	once	CASSSAPRETQYF
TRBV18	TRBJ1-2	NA	CASSPSGQGYGYTF
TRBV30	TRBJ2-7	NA	CAWSVGGSSYEQYF
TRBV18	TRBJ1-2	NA	CASSQGGEGRADGYTF
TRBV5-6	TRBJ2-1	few	CASSPGLAVYNEQFF